The 20 T cell receptor beta chains below come from one sample, sequenced in a study of blood T cell repertoires in COVID-19. This table comes from immunoSEQ multiplex PCR, and its TCRdb copy is limited to in-frame clones, with some not included. The data contain just over 200,000 clones, under 90% of them singletons. The specimen sequenced was peripheral blood. The receptors shown here come from an elderly man with acute or convalescent COVID-19.

The chain employs TRBV5-6 and TRBJ2-2; D remains ambiguous. Trimming removed 0 bases from V and 2 bases from J, with 5 bases in between. This CDR3 is built from 14 residues. CDR1 and CDR2 from the germline V gene are SGHDT and YYEEEE. CDR3 in DNA: TGTGCCAGCAGCTTGGGCAGAAACACCGGGGAGCTGTTTTTT. It translates to CASSLGRNTGELFF.

This chain links TRBV11-3 with TRBJ2-5; a possible D gene is TRBD2 (5 bases). The V end lost 4 bases, the J end lost 5 bases, and 5 bases lay between the germline ends. Germline CDR1 reads SGHNT; CDR2 reads YENEEA. The CDR3 covers 11 residues. DNA for the CDR3: TGTGCCAGCAGCTGGAGGGAGACCCAGTACTTC. The encoded protein is CASSWRETQYF. Drawing the rest from reference TRBV11-3 and TRBJ2-5, the complete variable domain is EAGVVQSPRYKIIEKKQPVAFWCNPISGHNTLYWYLQNLGQGPELLIRYENEEAVDDSQLPKDRFSAERLKGVDSTLKIQPAELGDSAVYLCASSWRETQYFGPGTRLLVL.

This clone came up a few times. The rearrangement joins TRBV9 to TRBJ1-2; D perhaps matches TRBD1 (5 bases). V lost 0 bases and J lost 8, with 17 bases in between. Germline-derived CDR1 and CDR2 are SGDLS and YYNGEE. This CDR3 contains 15 residues. The chain's CDR3 is CASSVAPQGLEGYTF. CDR3 sequence (DNA): TGTGCCAGCAGCGTAGCACCGCAGGGTTTGGAGGGCTACACCTTC.

This clone was recorded once. The V and J genes are TRBV25-1 and TRBJ2-1; the D gene is possibly TRBD2 (6 bases). Germline V lookup: CDR1 MGHDK, CDR2 SYGVNS. There are 14 residues in the CDR3. Trimming shortened V by 7 bases and J by 8 bases, and 18 bases separated the two germline ends. Here the CDR3 reads CASTLGGSYYEQFF. For the CDR3, the DNA is TGTGCCAGCACTCTCGGGGGTTCTTACTATGAGCAGTTCTTC.

The rearrangement uses TRBV6-2 or TRBV6-3 and TRBJ2-3; D is unresolved. The CDR3 totals 14 residues. Germline assignment: CDR1 MNHEY and CDR2 SVGEGT. Deletions cut 0 bases from V and 8 bases from J, with 12 bases between. CDR3 protein: CASSYSKTPPTQYF. In DNA, the CDR3 is TGTGCCAGCAGTTACTCCAAGACTCCTCCTACGCAGTATTTT.

The rearrangement joins TRBV12-3 or TRBV12-4 to TRBJ1-2; D is unresolved. CDR3 length equals 13 residues. Trimming stripped 5 bases from V and 4 bases from J, with 11 bases between. CDR3 bases: TGTGCCAGCAGTGAGGGAACCAGCTATGGCTACACCTTC. It codes for CASSEGTSYGYTF.

This chain's CDR3 is CASRTYRDTEKLFF. The CDR3 DNA reads as TGTGCCAGTAGGACCTACCGGGACACTGAAAAACTGTTTTTT. The rearrangement joins TRBV19 to TRBJ1-4; weak D call: TRBD1 (6 bases). There are 14 residues in the CDR3. Trimming pared 6 bases from V and 7 bases from J, leaving 15 bases between. Germline CDR1 LNHDA, CDR2 SQIVND (reference sequence).

This chain uses TRBV7-9 with TRBJ1-1; 9 bases agree with TRBD1. Germline CDR1 SEHNR, CDR2 FQNEAQ (reference sequence). The CDR3 contains 15 residues. Losses at the gene ends were 5 bases for V and 1 base for J; bases not matched to a gene: 5. Here the CDR3 reads CASSKRQGENTEAFF. CDR3 coding DNA: TGTGCCAGCAGCAAACGACAGGGGGAGAACACTGAAGCTTTCTTT.

V gene TRBV27 combines with J gene TRBJ2-7; tentative D call: TRBD2 (6 bases). Germline lookup yields CDR1 MNHEY and CDR2 SMNVEV (reference sequence). The V and J ends lost 4 bases and 5 bases respectively, with 18 bases between them. This CDR3 comprises 15 residues. The CDR3 nucleotides are TGTGCCAGCAGTTCCCCGGGGGTCCTCCGCCACGAGCAGTACTTC. The encoded protein is CASSSPGVLRHEQYF.

The rearrangement links TRBV4-1 to TRBJ2-6; D may be TRBD1 (6 bases). V gave up 1 base and J gave up 0 bases, with 13 bases separating them. This CDR3 spans 18 amino acids. CDR1 and CDR2 (germline): MGHRA, YSYEKL. This chain's CDR3 is CASSQVFPGDSGANVLTF. The CDR3 DNA reads as TGCGCCAGCAGCCAAGTTTTTCCAGGGGACTCTGGGGCCAACGTCCTGACTTTC.

This clone was observed a handful of times. The chain recombines TRBV3-1 (or the pseudogene TRBV3-2) with TRBJ1-1; D is unclear. The CDR3 sequence is 16 residues long. The V and J ends lost 0 bases and 0 bases respectively, with 11 bases between them. Germline V gene sequence: CDR1 LGHDT, CDR2 YNNKEL (reference sequence). Here the CDR3 reads CASSQEIPGLNTEAFF. The CDR3 DNA follows: TGTGCCAGCAGCCAAGAAATCCCAGGTTTGAACACTGAAGCTTTCTTT.

This clone came up a few times. The chain carries TRBV7-7 and TRBJ2-7; 10 bases fit TRBD1. The CDR3 extends over 18 amino acids. Germline loops: CDR1 SSHAT, CDR2 FNYEAQ (reference sequence). The CDR3 DNA follows: TGTGCTAGCAGCTTAGGCTTCCGGAATAGGACAGGGGGAAACGAGCAGTACGTC. Its protein product is CASSLGFRNRTGGNEQYV.

V usage is TRBV7-3 and J usage is TRBJ2-1; 11 bases line up with TRBD2. Germline trimming cut 5 bases from V and 3 bases from J; bases unmatched to any gene: 6. Germline lookup yields CDR1 SGHTA and CDR2 FQGTGA. This CDR3 has 16 residues. CDR3 loop: CASSPGGLADYNEQFF. The CDR3 nucleotides read TGTGCCAGCAGCCCGGGGGGACTAGCGGACTACAATGAGCAGTTCTTC.

The chain is built from TRBV11-2 and TRBJ2-7; 8 bases agree with TRBD2. V was pared by 8 bases and J by 3 bases, with 18 bases of the junction left unmatched. The CDR3 runs 17 residues. CDR1 is SGHAT, CDR2 FQNNGV, per germline. The CDR3 nucleotides are TGTGCCAGCCAGCGACCTGGGGCGAGCGGGGGACTCTACGAGCAGTACGTC. It specifies CASQRPGASGGLYEQYV.

The gene calls are TRBV30 and TRBJ2-1, with 14 bases lining up with TRBD2. CDR3 length: 15 amino acids. In germline, CDR1 is GTSNPN, CDR2 SVGIG (reference sequence). The V gene end was trimmed by 2 bases and the J gene end by 10 bases; junction bases not matched to a gene: 7. The CDR3: CAWSSGLAGAGEQFF. The CDR3 DNA sequence: TGTGCCTGGAGTTCGGGACTAGCGGGAGCAGGCGAGCAGTTCTTC.

The genes are TRBV9 and TRBJ2-7; 7 positions agree with TRBD1. The J segment lost 5 bases and the V segment lost 0 bases, leaving 5 bases of the junction unmatched. The germline gives CDR1 SGDLS, CDR2 YYNGEE. The CDR3 spans 14 residues. CDR3 bases: TGTGCCAGCAGCGTAGGGGTAGGGGGCGACGAGCAGTACTTC. It translates to CASSVGVGGDEQYF. Looking up the rest from reference TRBV9 and TRBJ2-7 gives the full variable domain: DSGVTQTPKHLITATGQRVTLRCSPRSGDLSVYWYQQSLDQGLQFLIQYYNGEERAKGNILERFSAQQFPDLHSELNLSSLELGDSALYFCASSVGVGGDEQYFGPGTRLTVT.

The DNA for the CDR3 is TGTGCCAGCTCACCACGTGGAGGGCTGAGCTCCTACAATGAGCAGTTCTTC. This translates into CASSPRGGLSSYNEQFF. The J gene is TRBJ2-1, the V gene TRBV18; D may be TRBD2 (6 bases). Germline assignment: CDR1 KGHSH and CDR2 LQKENI. V shed 1 base and J shed 0 bases, with 13 bases lying between them. The length of the CDR3 is 17 residues.

CDR3 nucleotide sequence: TGTGCCAGCAGCTGGGGGACAGGATATAACAATGAGCAGTTCTTC. It yields the protein CASSWGTGYNNEQFF. The genes are TRBV5-6 and TRBJ2-1; 8 bases are a match to TRBD1. CDR3 size: 15 residues. After removal of 3 bases from V and 5 bases from J, the junction contained 7 bases not matched to a gene. CDR1 is SGHDT, CDR2 YYEEEE, per germline.

The rearrangement links TRBV11-3 to TRBJ2-2; tentatively, D is TRBD1 (6 bases). Germline assignment: CDR1 SGHNT and CDR2 YENEEA. Trimming cost V 1 base and J 1 base, with 10 bases left between them. This CDR3 is built from 16 residues. This CDR3 is CASSLGGQLNTGELFF. The CDR3, as DNA: TGTGCCAGCAGCTTAGGGGGACAATTGAACACCGGGGAGCTGTTTTTT.

Only one count was recorded for this clone. The V gene is TRBV4-1, the J gene TRBJ1-4; no clear D. V shed 5 bases and J shed 6 bases, with 7 bases lying between them. CDR1 MGHRA and CDR2 YSYEKL come from the germline V gene. There are 12 residues in the CDR3. CDR3 coding DNA: TGCGCCAGCAGCTTCCGGGATGAAAAACTGTTTTTT. Residues: CASSFRDEKLFF.